This T cell receptor beta chain came from a study of blood T cell repertoires in COVID-19. Methods used by the authors: The authors estimated nucleated cell counts from reference gene primer amplification. The data were produced by immunoSEQ multiplex PCR, yet TCRdb's version contains in-frame clones alone and is incomplete. For V, J and clone size, that table is used; D and trimming come from the DNA. This table holds 20,000 to 25,000 clones, roughly 89% found once. The TCR was taken from a woman in her seventies with active COVID-19. Sequencing was done on a sample of peripheral blood.

CDR3 protein: CASSLSLAGETQYF. Written as DNA, the CDR3 is TGTGCCAGCAGCTTGAGTCTAGCCGGAGAGACCCAGTACTTC. The chain is built from TRBV5-4 and TRBJ2-5, with D possibly being TRBD2 (5 bases). The CDR3 is 14 residues long. Germline CDR1 SGHNT, CDR2 YYREEE (reference sequence). The V gene lost 1 base and the J gene lost 4 bases, with 11 bases spanning the gap. Full variable domain (rest looked up from reference TRBV5-4 and TRBJ2-5): ETGVTQSPTHLIKTRGQQVTLRCSSQSGHNTVSWYQQALGQGPQFIFQYYREEENGRGNFPPRFSGLQFPNYSSELNVNALELDDSALYLCASSLSLAGETQYFGPGTRLLVL.